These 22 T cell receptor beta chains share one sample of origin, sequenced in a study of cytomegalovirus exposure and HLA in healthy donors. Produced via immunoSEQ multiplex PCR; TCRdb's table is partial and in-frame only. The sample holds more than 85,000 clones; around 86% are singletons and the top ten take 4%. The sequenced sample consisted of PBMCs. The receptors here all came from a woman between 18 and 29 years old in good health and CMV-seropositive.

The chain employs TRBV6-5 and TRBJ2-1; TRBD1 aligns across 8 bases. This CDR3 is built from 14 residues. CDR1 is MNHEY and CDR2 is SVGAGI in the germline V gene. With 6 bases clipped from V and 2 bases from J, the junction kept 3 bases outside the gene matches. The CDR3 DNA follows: TGTGCCAGCAGCCGACAGGGGCCCTACAATGAGCAGTTCTTC. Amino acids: CASSRQGPYNEQFF.

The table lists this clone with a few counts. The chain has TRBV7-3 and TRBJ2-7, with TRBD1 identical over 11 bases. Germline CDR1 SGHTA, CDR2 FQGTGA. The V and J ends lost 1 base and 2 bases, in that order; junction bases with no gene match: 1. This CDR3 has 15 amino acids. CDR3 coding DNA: TGTGCCAGCAGCTTAAAGGGACAGGGGGCCTACGAGCAGTACTTC. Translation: CASSLKGQGAYEQYF.

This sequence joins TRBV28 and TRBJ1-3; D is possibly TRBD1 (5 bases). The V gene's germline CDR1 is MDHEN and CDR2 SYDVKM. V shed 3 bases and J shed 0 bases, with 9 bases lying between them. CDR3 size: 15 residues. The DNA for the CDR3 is TGTGCCAGCAGTTTCTCCAGGGCCTCTGGAAACACCATATATTTT. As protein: CASSFSRASGNTIYF.

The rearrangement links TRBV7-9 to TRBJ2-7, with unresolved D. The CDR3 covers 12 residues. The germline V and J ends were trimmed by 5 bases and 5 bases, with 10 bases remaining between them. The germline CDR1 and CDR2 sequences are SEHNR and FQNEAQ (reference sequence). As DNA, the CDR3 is TGTGCCAGCAGCCCCCCCAGTAACGAGCAGTACTTC. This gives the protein CASSPPSNEQYF.

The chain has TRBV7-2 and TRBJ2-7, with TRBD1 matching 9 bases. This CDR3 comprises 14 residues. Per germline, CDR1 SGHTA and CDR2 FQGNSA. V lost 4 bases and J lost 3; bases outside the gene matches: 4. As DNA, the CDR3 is TGTGCCAGCAGCTCGACAGGGGGGGGCTACGAGCAGTACTTC. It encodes CASSSTGGGYEQYF.

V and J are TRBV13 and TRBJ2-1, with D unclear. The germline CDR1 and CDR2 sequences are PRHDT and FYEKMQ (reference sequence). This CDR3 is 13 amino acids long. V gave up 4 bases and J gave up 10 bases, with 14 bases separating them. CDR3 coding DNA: TGTGCCAGCAGCTCCAACTTCGCAGGAGAGCAGTTCTTC. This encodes CASSSNFAGEQFF.

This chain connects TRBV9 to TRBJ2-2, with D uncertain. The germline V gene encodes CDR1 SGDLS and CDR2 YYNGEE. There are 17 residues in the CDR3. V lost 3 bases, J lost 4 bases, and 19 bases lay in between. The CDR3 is CASSGQEYGFLTGELFF. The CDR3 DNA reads TGTGCCAGCAGCGGGCAGGAATACGGCTTTCTCACCGGGGAGCTGTTTTTT.

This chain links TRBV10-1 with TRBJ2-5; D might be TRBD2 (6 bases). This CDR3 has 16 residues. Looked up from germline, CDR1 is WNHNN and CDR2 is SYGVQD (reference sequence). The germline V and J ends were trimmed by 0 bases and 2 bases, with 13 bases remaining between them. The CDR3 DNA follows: TGCGCCAGCAGTGAGTCGGGGACTCCTAATCAAGAGACCCAGTACTTC. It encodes CASSESGTPNQETQYF.

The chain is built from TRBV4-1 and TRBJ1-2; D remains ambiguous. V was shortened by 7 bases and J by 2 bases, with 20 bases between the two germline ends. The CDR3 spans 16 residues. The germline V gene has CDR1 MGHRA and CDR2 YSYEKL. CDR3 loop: CASTFTSSDRNYGYTF. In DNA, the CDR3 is TGCGCCAGCACCTTTACGTCCAGCGACCGAAACTATGGCTACACCTTC.

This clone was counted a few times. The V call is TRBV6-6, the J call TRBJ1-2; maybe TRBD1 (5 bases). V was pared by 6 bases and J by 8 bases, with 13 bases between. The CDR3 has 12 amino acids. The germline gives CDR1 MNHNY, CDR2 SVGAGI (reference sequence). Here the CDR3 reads CASREGLSGYTF. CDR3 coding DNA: TGTGCCAGCAGGGAGGGGCTTTCGGGCTACACCTTC.

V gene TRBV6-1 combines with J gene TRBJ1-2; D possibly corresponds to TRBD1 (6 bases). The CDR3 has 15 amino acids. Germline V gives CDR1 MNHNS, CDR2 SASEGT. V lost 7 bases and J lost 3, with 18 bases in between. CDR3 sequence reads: CASMFPGHLYYGYTF. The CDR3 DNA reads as TGTGCCAGCATGTTTCCGGGACACCTATACTATGGCTACACCTTC.

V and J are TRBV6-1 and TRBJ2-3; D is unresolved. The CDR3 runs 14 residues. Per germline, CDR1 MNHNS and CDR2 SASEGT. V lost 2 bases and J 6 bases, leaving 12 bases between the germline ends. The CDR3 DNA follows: TGTGCCAGCAGTGAATATCTTGCGATGGATACGCAGTATTTT. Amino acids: CASSEYLAMDTQYF.

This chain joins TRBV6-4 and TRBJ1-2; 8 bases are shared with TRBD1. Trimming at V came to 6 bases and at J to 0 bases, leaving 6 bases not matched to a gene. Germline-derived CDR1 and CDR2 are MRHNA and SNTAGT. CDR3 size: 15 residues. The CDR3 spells CASSHGQGANYGYTF. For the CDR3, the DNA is TGTGCCAGCAGCCACGGACAGGGAGCTAACTATGGCTACACCTTC.

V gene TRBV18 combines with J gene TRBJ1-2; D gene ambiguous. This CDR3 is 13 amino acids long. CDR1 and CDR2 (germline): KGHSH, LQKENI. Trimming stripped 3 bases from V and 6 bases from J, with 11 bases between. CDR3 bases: TGTGCCAGCTCACCGGCGGAGTTTAATGGCTACACCTTC. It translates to CASSPAEFNGYTF.

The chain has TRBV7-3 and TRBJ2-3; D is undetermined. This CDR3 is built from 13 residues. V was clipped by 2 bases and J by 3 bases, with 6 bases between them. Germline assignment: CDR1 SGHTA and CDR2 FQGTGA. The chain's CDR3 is CASSLLVTDTQYF. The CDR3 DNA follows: TGTGCCAGCAGCTTACTAGTTACAGATACGCAGTATTTT.

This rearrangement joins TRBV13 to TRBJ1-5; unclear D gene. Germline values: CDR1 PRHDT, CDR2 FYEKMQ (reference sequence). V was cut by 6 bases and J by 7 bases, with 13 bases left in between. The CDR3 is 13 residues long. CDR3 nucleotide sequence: TGTGCCAGCAGTTCTAGCGGGGAACAGCCCCAGCATTTT. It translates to CASSSSGEQPQHF.

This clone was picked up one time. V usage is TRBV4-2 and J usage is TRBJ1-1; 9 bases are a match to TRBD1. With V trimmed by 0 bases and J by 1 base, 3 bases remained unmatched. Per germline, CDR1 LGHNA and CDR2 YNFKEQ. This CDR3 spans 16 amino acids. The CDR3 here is CASSQEGTGRNTEAFF. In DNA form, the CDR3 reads TGTGCCAGCAGCCAAGAAGGGACAGGGCGGAACACTGAAGCTTTCTTT.

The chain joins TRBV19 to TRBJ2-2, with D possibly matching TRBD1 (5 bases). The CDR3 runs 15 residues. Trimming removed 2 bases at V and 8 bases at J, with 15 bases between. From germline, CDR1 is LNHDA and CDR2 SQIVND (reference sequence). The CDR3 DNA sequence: TGTGCCAGTAGTATAACCAGGGCGCCTCCGGGGGAGCTGTTTTTT. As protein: CASSITRAPPGELFF.

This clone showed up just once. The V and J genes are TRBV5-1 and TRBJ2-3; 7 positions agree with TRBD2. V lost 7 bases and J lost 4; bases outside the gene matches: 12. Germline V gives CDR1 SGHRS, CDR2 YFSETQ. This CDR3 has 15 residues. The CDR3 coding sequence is TGCGCCAGCCGGGGGGAGGGGCCAGAGGCAGATACGCAGTATTTT. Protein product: CASRGEGPEADTQYF. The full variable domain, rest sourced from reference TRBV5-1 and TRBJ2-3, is KAGVTQTPRYLIKTRGQQVTLSCSPISGHRSVSWYQQTPGQGLQFLFEYFSETQRNKGNFPGRFSGRQFSNSRSEMNVSTLELGDSALYLCASRGEGPEADTQYFGPGTRLTVL.

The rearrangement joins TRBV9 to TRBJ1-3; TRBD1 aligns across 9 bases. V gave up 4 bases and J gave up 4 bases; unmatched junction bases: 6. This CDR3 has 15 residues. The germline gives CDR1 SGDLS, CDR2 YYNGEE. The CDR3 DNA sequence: TGTGCCAGCAGCCTCGACAGGGGGGAAGGAAACACCATATATTTT. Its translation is CASSLDRGEGNTIYF.

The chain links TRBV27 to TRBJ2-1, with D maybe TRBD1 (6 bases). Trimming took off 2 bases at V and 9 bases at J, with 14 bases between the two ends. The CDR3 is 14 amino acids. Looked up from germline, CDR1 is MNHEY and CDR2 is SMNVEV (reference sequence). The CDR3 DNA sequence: TGTGCCAGCAGTTTAGGGACACGACGTAGTGAGCAGTTCTTC. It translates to CASSLGTRRSEQFF.

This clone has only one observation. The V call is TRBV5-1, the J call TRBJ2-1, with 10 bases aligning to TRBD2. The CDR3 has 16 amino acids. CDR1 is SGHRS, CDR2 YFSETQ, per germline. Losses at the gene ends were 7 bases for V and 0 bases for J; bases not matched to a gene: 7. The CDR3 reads CASERTSGNSYNEQFF. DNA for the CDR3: TGCGCCAGCGAAAGGACTAGCGGCAACTCCTACAATGAGCAGTTCTTC.